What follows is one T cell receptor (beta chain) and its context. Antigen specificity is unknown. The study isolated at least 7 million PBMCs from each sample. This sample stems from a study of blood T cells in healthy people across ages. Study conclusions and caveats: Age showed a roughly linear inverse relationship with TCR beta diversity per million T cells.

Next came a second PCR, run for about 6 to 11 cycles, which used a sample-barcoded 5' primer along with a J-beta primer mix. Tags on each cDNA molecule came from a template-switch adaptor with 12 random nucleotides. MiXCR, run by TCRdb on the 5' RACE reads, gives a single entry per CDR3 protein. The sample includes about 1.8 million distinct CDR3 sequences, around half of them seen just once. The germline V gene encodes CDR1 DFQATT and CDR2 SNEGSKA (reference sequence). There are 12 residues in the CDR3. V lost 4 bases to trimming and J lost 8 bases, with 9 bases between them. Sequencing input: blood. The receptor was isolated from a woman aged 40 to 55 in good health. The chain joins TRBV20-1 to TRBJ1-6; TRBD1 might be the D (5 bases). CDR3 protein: CSAIQGDSPLHF. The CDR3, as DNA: TGCAGTGCTATTCAGGGTGATTCACCCCTCCACTTT.